In its sample, the clone carrying this T cell receptor (beta chain) was seen a few times. Its antigen is unknown. These data come from a study of cytomegalovirus exposure and HLA in healthy donors. At the level of the study: A prior study identified just under 120 million unique TCR beta sequences from roughly 180 million T cells. The study placed approximately 78% of its roughly 400 genotyped donors in the Caucasian-associated ancestry cluster.

V dropped 4 bases and J dropped 2 bases, with 9 bases sitting between them. The germline gives CDR1 GTSNPN, CDR2 SVGIG (reference sequence). The CDR3 spans 13 residues. Study conclusions and caveats: Later analysis suggested most CMV-associated TCR beta chains were HLA-restricted.

The PCR employed 60 Vbeta primers together with 13 Jbeta primers. Clones were read by immunoSEQ multiplex PCR, and TCRdb kept only the in-frame ones, dropping some. The table lists some 130,000 clones, 65% to 80% of them singletons, with 7% in the top ten. Specimen: PBMCs. The TCR originated in a young man in good health and CMV-seronegative. The chain joins TRBV30 to TRBJ1-3, with D possibly TRBD1 on 6 matching bases. CDR3 sequence: CAWTWGPGNTIYF. CDR3 nucleotides: TGTGCCTGGACATGGGGGCCTGGAAACACCATATATTTT.